Below, 2 T cell receptor beta chains from the same sample are listed, as sequenced in a study of T cell repertoires in cytomegalovirus infection. TCRdb redid the calling of the reads with MiXCR, one entry per CDR3 protein. This table holds roughly 310,000 distinct CDR3 sequences, roughly 15% found once. Sequences were obtained from PBMCs. The receptors were sampled from a human donor in good health (CMV status not recorded). Some clones in this sample may be carry-over from other donors' samples.

V and J are TRBV5-3 and TRBJ2-7, with TRBD2 as a possible D gene (5 bases). TRBV5-3 is recorded as an ORF, its role being uncertain. Between the trimmed V and J ends, which lost 8 bases and 5 bases, there was a span of 20 bases. CDR3 length: 14 residues. For the CDR3, the DNA is TGTGCCAGCAGCCCCCCCATGAGGGCCGACGAGCAGTACTTC. Protein sequence: CASSPPMRADEQYF.

This clonotype was seen repeatedly, ten times or more. The chain recombines TRBV7-8 with TRBJ2-1, with TRBD2 matching 7 bases. The germline gives CDR1 SGHVS, CDR2 FQNEAQ. CDR3 length: 15 residues. The trim removed 8 bases at V and 6 bases at J, leaving 13 bases unmatched. CDR3 protein: CASSGLGLQSNEQFF. The CDR3 DNA is TGTGCCAGCTCTGGACTGGGACTACAATCCAATGAGCAGTTCTTC.